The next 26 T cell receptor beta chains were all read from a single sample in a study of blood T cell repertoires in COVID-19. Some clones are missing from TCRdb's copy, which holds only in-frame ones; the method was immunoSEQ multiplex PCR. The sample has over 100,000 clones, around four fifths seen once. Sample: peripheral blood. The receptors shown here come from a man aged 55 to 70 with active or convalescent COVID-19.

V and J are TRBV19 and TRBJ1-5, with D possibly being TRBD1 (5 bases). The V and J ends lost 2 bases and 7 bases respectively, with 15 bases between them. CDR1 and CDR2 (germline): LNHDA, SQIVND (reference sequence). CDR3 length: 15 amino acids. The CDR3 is CASSIWGGEEQPQHF. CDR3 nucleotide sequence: TGTGCCAGTAGTATATGGGGGGGGGAGGAACAGCCCCAGCATTTT.

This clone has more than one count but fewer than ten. The DNA for the CDR3 is TGTGCCAGCAGCCAAGTTTTGGGAGGGACTGAAGCTTTCTTT. This encodes CASSQVLGGTEAFF. The chain employs TRBV3-1 (or the pseudogene TRBV3-2) and TRBJ1-1; D uncertain. The germline V and J ends were trimmed by 1 base and 5 bases, with 11 bases remaining between them. The CDR3 loop spans 14 amino acids. Germline loops: CDR1 LGHDT, CDR2 YNNKEL (reference sequence).

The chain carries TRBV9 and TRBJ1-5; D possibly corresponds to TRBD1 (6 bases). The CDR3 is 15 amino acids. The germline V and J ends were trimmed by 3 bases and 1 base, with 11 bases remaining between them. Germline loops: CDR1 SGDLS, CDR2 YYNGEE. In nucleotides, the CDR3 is TGTGCCAGCAGCGCACAGGGCAACAGCAATCAGCCCCAGCATTTT. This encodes CASSAQGNSNQPQHF.

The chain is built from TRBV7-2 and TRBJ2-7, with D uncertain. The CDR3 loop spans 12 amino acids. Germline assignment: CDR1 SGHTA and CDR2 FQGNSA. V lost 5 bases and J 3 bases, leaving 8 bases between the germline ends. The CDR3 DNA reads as TGTGCCAGCAGCGCACCGGGCTACGAGCAGTACTTC. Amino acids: CASSAPGYEQYF.

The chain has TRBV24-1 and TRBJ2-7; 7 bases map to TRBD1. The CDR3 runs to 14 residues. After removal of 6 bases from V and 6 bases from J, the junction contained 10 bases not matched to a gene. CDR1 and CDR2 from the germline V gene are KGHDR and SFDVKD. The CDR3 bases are TGTGCCACCAGTAAAGGACAGGCTCTTGGCGAGCAGTACTTC. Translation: CATSKGQALGEQYF.

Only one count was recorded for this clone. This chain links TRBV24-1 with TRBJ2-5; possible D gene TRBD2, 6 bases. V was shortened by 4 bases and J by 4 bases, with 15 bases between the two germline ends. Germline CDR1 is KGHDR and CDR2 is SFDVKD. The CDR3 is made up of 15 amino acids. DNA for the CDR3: TGTGCCACCAGTGAGGCTAGCGTATCGGGAGAGACCCAGTACTTC. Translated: CATSEASVSGETQYF.

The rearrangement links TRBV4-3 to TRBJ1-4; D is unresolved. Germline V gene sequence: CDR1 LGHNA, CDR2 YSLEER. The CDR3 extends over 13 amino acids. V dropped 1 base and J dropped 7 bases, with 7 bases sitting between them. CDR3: CASSQVISEKLFF. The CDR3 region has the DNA TGCGCCAGCAGCCAAGTAATTTCTGAAAAACTGTTTTTT.

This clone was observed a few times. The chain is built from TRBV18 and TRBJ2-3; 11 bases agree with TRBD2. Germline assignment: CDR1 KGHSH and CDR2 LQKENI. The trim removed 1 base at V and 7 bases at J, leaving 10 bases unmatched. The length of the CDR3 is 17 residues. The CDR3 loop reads CASSPLGTSGGTNTQYF. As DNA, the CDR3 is TGTGCCAGCTCACCACTCGGGACTAGCGGAGGCACGAATACGCAGTATTTT.

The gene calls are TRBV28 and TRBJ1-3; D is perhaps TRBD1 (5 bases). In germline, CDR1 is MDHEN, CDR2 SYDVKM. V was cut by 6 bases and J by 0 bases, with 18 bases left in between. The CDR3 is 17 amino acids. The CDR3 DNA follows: TGTGCCAGCAGGGTGGGGACTGCCACCTTCTCTGGAAACACCATATATTTT. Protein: CASRVGTATFSGNTIYF.

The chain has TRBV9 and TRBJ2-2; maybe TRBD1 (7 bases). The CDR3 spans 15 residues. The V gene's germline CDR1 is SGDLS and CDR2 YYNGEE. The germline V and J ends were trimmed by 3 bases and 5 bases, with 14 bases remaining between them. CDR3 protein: CASSGSQGRTGELFF. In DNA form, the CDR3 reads TGTGCCAGCAGCGGATCACAGGGGAGGACCGGGGAGCTGTTTTTT. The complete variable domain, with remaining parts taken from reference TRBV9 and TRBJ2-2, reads DSGVTQTPKHLITATGQRVTLRCSPRSGDLSVYWYQQSLDQGLQFLIQYYNGEERAKGNILERFSAQQFPDLHSELNLSSLELGDSALYFCASSGSQGRTGELFFGEGSRLTVL.

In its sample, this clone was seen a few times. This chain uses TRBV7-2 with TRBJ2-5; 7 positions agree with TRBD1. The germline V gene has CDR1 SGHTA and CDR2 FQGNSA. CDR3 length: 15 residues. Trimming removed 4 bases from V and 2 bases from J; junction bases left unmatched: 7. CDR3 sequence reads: CASSSTGVSQETQYF. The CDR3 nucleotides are TGTGCCAGCAGCTCAACAGGGGTCTCGCAAGAGACCCAGTACTTC.

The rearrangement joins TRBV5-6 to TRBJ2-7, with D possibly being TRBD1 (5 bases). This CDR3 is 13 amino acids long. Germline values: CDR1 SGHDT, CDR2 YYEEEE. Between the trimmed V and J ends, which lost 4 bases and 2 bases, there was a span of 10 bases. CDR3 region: CASSIDRTYEQYF. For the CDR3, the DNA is TGTGCCAGCAGCATCGACAGAACCTACGAGCAGTACTTC.

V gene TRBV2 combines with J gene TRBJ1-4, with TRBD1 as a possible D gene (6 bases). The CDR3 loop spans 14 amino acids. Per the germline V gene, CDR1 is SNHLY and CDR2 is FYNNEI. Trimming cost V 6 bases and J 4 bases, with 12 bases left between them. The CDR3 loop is CASSLQGSNEKLFF. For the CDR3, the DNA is TGTGCCAGCAGCTTACAGGGAAGTAATGAAAAACTGTTTTTT.

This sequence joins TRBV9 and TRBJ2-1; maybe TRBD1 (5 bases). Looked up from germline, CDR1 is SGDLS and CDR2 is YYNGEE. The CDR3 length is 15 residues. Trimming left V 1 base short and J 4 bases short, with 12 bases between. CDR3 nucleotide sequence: TGTGCCAGCAGCGTAAGTGACAGCGATTACAATGAGCAGTTCTTC. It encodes CASSVSDSDYNEQFF.

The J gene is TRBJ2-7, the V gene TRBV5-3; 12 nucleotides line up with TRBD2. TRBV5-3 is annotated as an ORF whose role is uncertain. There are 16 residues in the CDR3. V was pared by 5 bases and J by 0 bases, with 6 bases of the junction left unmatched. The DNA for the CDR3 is TGTGCCAGAAGTTCTAGCGGGAGGGCCGCCTCCTACGAGCAGTACGTC. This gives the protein CARSSSGRAASYEQYV.

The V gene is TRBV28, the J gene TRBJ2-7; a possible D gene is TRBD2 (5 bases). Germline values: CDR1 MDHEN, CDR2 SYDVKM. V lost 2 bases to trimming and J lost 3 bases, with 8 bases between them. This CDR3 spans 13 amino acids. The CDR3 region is CASSLLGGYEQYF. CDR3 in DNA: TGTGCCAGCAGTTTACTAGGAGGCTACGAGCAGTACTTC.

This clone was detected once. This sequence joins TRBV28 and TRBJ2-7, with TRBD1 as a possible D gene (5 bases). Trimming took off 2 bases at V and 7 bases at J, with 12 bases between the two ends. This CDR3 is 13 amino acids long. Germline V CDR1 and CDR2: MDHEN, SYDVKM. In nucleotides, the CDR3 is TGTGCCAGCAGTTTAAAGCTCCCAGGGGAGCAGTACTTC. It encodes CASSLKLPGEQYF.

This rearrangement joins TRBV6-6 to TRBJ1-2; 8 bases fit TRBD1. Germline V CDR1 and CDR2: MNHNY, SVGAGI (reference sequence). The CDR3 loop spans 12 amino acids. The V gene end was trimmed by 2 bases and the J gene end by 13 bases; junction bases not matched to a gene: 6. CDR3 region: CASSYGQGAFTF. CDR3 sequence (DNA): TGTGCCAGCAGTTACGGGCAGGGGGCTTTCACCTTC.

For the CDR3, the DNA is TGTGCCAGTAGTATGGATAGCGGCCTCTCCTACAATGAGCAGTTCTTC. Translated: CASSMDSGLSYNEQFF. The J gene is TRBJ2-1, the V gene TRBV19, with D possibly TRBD2 on 6 matching bases. Germline loops: CDR1 LNHDA, CDR2 SQIVND (reference sequence). The V end was cut by 3 bases, the J end by 0 bases, with 12 bases between. There are 16 residues in the CDR3.

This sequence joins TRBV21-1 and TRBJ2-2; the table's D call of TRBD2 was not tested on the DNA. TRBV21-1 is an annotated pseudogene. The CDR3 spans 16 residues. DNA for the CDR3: TGTGCCAGCAGTGTGGGAGGCAGGGCGAACACCGGGGAGCTGTTTTTT. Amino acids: CASSVGGRANTGELFF.

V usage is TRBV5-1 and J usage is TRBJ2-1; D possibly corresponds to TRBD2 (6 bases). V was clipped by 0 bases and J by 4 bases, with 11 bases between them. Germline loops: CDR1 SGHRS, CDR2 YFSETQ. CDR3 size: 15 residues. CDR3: CASSLESGLYNEQFF. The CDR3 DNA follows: TGCGCCAGCAGCTTGGAGTCGGGACTTTACAATGAGCAGTTCTTC.

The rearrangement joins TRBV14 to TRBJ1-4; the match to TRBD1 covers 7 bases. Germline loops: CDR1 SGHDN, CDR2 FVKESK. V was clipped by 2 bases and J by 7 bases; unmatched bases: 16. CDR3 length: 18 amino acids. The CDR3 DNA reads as TGTGCCAGCAGCCAACGTAAGGGGGCGAATCATAGGAGTGAAAAACTGTTTTTT. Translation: CASSQRKGANHRSEKLFF.

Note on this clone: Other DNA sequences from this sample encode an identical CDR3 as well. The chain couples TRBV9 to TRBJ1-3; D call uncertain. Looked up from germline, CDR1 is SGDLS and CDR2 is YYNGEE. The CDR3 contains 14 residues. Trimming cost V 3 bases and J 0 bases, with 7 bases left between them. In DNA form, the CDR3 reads TGTGCCAGCAGCGCCGGAGGCTCTGGAAACACCATATATTTT. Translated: CASSAGGSGNTIYF.

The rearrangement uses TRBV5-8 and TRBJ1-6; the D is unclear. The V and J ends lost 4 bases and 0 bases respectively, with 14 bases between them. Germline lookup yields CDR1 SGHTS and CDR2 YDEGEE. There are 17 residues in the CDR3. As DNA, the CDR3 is TGTGCCAGCAGCCCATATGGCCTCAGCTCCTATAATTCACCCCTCCACTTT. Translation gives CASSPYGLSSYNSPLHF.

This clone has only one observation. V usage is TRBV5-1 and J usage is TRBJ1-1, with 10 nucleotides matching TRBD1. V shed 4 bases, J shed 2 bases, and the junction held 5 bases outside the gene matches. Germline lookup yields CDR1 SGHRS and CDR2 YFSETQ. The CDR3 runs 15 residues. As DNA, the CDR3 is TGCGCCAGCAGCATAAGACAGGGGGCAAACACTGAAGCTTTCTTT. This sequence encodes CASSIRQGANTEAFF.

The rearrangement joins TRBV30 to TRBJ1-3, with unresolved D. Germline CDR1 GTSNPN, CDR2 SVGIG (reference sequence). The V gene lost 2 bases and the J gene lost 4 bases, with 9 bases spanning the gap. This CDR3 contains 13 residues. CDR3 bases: TGTGCCTGGAGTCTAATATTAGGAAACACCATATATTTT. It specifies CAWSLILGNTIYF.